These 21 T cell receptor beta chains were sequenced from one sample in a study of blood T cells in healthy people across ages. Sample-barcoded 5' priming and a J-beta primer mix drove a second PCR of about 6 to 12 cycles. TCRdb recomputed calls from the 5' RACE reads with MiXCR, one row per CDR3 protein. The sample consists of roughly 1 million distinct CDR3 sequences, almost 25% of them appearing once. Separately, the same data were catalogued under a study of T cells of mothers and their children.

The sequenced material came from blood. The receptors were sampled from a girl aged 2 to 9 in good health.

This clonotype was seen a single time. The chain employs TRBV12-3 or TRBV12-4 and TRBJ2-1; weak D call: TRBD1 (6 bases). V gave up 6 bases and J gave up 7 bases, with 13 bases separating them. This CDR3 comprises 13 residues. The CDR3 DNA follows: TGTGCCAGCAGCCACGCGAGGGGGAATGAGCAGTTCTTC. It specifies CASSHARGNEQFF.

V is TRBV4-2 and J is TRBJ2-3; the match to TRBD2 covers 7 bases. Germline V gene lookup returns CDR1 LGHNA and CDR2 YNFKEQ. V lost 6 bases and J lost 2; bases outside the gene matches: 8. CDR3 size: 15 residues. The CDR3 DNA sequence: TGTGCCAGCAGGCCCGGGACTACTCACACAGATACGCAGTATTTT. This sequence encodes CASRPGTTHTDTQYF.

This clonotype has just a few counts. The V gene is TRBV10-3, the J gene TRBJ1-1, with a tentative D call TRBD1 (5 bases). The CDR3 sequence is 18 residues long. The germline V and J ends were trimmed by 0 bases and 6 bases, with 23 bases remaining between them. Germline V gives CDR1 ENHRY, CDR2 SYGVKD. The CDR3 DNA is TGTGCCATCAGTGAGTCATGGTGGGGGGGGAAAGGAGGCCCTGAAGCTTTCTTT. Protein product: CAISESWWGGKGGPEAFF.

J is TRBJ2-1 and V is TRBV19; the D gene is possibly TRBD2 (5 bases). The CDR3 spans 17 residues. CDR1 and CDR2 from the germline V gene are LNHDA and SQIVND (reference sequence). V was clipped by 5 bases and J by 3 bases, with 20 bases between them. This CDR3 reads CASSGFGGHSNYNEQFF. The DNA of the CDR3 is TGTGCCAGTAGTGGGTTTGGAGGTCATTCTAACTACAATGAGCAGTTCTTC.

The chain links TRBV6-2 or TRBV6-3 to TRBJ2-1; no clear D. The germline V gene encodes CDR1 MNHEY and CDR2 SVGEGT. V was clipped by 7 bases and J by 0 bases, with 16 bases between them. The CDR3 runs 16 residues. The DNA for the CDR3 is TGTGCCAGCACCCAAGGAAAGATGAGCTCCTACAATGAGCAGTTCTTC. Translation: CASTQGKMSSYNEQFF.

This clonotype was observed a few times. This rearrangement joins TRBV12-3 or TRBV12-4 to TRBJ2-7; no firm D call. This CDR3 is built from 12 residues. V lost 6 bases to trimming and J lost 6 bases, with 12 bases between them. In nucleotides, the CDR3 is TGTGCCAGCAGCCCCCCCTTAGCCGAGCAGTACTTC. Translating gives CASSPPLAEQYF.

In nucleotides, the CDR3 is TGTGCCAGCAGCTCCCAGGACTCCAGTACGCAGTATTTT. Its protein is CASSSQDSSTQYF. The chain carries TRBV5-4 and TRBJ2-3; TRBD2 might be the D (5 bases). Germline lookup yields CDR1 SGHNT and CDR2 YYREEE (reference sequence). V lost 3 bases, J lost 8 bases, and 13 bases lay in between. The CDR3 is made up of 13 amino acids. Filled out from reference TRBV5-4 and TRBJ2-3, the complete variable domain reads ETGVTQSPTHLIKTRGQQVTLRCSSQSGHNTVSWYQQALGQGPQFIFQYYREEENGRGNFPPRFSGLQFPNYSSELNVNALELDDSALYLCASSSQDSSTQYFGPGTRLTVL.

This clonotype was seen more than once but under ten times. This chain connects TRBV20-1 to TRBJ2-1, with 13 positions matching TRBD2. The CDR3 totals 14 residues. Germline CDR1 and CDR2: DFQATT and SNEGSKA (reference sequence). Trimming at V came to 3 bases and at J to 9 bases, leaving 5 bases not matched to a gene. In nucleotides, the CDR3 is TGCAGTGCTAGTGGACTAGCGGGAGCGGGTGAGCAGTTCTTC. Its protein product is CSASGLAGAGEQFF.

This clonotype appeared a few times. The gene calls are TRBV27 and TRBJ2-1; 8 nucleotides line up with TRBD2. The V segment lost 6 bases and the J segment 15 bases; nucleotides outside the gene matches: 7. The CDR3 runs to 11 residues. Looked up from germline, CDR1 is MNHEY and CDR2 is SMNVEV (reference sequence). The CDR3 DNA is TGTGCCAGCAGAAAACTAGCGGAGTGGTTCTTC. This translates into CASRKLAEWFF.

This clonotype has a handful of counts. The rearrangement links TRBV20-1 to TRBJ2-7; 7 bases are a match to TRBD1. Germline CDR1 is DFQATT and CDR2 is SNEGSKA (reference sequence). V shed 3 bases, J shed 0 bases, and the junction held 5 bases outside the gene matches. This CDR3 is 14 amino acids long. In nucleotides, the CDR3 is TGCAGTGCTAGCCACAACAGGGGCTCCTACGAGCAGTACTTC. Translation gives CSASHNRGSYEQYF.

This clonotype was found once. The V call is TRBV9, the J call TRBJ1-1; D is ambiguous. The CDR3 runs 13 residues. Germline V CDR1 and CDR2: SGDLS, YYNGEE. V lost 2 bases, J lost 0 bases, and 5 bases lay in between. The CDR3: CASSVALNTEAFF. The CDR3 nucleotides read TGTGCCAGCAGCGTGGCATTGAACACTGAAGCTTTCTTT.

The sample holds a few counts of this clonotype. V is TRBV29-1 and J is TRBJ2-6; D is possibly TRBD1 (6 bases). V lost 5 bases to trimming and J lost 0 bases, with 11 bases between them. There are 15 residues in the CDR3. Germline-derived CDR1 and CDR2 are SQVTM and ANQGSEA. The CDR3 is CSVFNRASGANVLTF. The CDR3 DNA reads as TGCAGCGTTTTCAACAGGGCCTCTGGGGCCAACGTCCTGACTTTC.

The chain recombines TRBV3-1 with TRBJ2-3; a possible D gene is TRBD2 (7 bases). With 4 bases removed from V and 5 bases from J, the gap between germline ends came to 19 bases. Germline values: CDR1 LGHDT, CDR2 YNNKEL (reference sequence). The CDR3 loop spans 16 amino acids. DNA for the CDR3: TGTGCCAGCAGCCCTCCTGTGGCGGGGGCTAGAGATACGCAGTATTTT. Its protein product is CASSPPVAGARDTQYF.

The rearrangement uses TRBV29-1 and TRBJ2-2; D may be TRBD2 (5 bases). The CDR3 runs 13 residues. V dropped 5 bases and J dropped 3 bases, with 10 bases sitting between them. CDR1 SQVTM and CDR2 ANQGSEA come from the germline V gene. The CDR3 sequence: CSVSRGDTGELFF. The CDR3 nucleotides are TGCAGCGTTTCCCGGGGTGACACCGGGGAGCTGTTTTTT.

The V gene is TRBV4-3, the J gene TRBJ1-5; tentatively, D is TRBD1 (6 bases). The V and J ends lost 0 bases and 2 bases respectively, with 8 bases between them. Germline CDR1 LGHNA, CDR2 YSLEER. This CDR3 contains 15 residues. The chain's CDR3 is CASSQDEGGNQPQHF. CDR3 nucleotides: TGCGCCAGCAGCCAAGATGAGGGGGGCAATCAGCCCCAGCATTTT.

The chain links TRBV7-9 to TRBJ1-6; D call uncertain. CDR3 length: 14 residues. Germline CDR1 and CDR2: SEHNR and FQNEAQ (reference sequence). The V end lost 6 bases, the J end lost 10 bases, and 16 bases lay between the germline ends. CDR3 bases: TGTGCCAGCAGTACCGCAGAGGGTGGGTCACCCCTCCACTTT. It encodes CASSTAEGGSPLHF.

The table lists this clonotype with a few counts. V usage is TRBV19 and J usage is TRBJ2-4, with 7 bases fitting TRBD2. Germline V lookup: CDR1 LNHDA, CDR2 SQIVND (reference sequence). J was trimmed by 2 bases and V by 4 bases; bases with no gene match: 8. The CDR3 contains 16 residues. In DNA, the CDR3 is TGTGCCAGTAGTACGAAGCGGGAAGTGACCAAAAACATTCAGTACTTC. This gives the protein CASSTKREVTKNIQYF. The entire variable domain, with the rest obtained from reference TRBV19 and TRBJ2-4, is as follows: DGGITQSPKYLFRKEGQNVTLSCEQNLNHDAMYWYRQDPGQGLRLIYYSQIVNDFQKGDIAEGYSVSREKKESFPLTVTSAQKNPTAFYLCASSTKREVTKNIQYFGAGTRLSVL.

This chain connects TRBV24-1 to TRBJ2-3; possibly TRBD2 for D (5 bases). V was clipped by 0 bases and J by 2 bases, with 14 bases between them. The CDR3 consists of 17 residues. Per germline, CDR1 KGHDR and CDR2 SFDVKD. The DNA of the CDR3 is TGTGCCACCAGTGATTTGTACGGGGATCTTTACACAGATACGCAGTATTTT. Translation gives CATSDLYGDLYTDTQYF.

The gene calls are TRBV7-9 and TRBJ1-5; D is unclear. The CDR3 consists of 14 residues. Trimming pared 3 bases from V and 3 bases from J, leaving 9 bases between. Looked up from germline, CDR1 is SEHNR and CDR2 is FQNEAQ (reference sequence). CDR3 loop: CASSLGGFNQPQHF. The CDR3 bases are TGTGCCAGCAGCTTGGGCGGGTTCAATCAGCCCCAGCATTTT.

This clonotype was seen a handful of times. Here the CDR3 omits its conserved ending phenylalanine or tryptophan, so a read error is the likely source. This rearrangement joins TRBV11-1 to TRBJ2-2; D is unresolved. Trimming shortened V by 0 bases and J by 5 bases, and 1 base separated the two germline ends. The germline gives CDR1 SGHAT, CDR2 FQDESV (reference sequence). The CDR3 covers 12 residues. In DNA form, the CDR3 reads TGTGCCAGCAGCTTAGCTACCGGGGAGCTGTTTCTT. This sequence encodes CASSLATGELFL.

The CDR3 DNA is TGTGCCAGCAGCGTAGCATGGGAATTACAAGAGACCCAGTACTTC. Translated: CASSVAWELQETQYF. V usage is TRBV9 and J usage is TRBJ2-5; D call uncertain. The CDR3 runs 15 residues. V gave up 0 bases and J gave up 2 bases, with 11 bases separating them. Germline V lookup: CDR1 SGDLS, CDR2 YYNGEE.